Listed below are T cell receptor beta chains from one sample, sequenced in a study of PD-1 and CTLA-4 blockade in melanoma. TCRdb's table, derived via immunoSEQ multiplex PCR, lists solely in-frame clones and lacks some. Here the sample spans about 32,000 clones, approximately 90% being singletons. The sequencing used CD8+ T cells from peripheral blood, collected from a patient given anti-PD-1 treatment. The source of these receptors is a human donor with melanoma. CDR3s include the opening cysteine and the closing phenylalanine or tryptophan. A D gene is named only where the DNA matches it firmly. The size of a clone is reported for some rows only, either as once, few or many, or as a class for expanded clones.

D | J | V | size | CDR3 | DNA
NA | TRBJ1-4 | TRBV19 | NA | CASSIGQYATNEKLFF | TGTGCCAGTAGTATAGGACAGTACGCAACTAATGAAAAACTGTTTTTT
NA | TRBJ1-2 | TRBV12-3/TRBV12-4 | NA | CASTSPGVYGYTF | TGTGCCAGCACCTCCCCCGGTGTTTATGGCTACACCTTC
NA | TRBJ1-1 | TRBV6-5 | once | CASYRSNTEAFF | TGTGCCAGCTACAGGTCGAACACTGAAGCTTTCTTT
TRBD1 | TRBJ2-7 | TRBV7-9 | NA | CASSYGEGGHEQYF | TGTGCCAGCAGTTACGGCGAAGGGGGCCACGAGCAGTACTTC
NA | TRBJ2-1 | TRBV25-1 | NA | CASSARGSYNEQFF | TGTGCCAGCAGTGCCCGAGGGAGTTACAATGAGCAGTTCTTC
NA | TRBJ1-1 | TRBV29-1 | NA | CSVAQGAEAFF | TGCAGCGTTGCACAGGGAGCTGAAGCTTTCTTT
TRBD1 | TRBJ1-1 | TRBV28 | NA | CASSTGVGTEAFF | TGTGCCAGCAGTACAGGGGTGGGCACTGAAGCTTTCTTT
NA | TRBJ1-4 | TRBV6-5 | NA | CATMTAGATNEKLFF | TGTGCCACCATGACGGCGGGGGCAACTAATGAAAAACTGTTTTTT
NA | TRBJ1-2 | TRBV12-3/TRBV12-4 | NA | CASSFGYGYTF | TGTGCCAGCAGTTTCGGTTATGGCTACACCTTC
NA | TRBJ2-7 | TRBV14 | NA | CASSQPEQYF | TGTGCCAGCAGCCAACCTGAGCAGTACTTC
NA | TRBJ2-7 | TRBV27 | NA | CASSLKQFGDHEQYF | TGTGCCAGCAGTTTAAAGCAGTTTGGCGACCACGAGCAGTACTTC
NA | TRBJ1-6 | TRBV11-2 | NA | CASSFNLGGDNSPLHF | TGTGCCAGCAGCTTTAACCTGGGAGGGGATAATTCACCCCTCCACTTT
NA | TRBJ1-4 | TRBV5-8 | once | CASSLDGGWATNEKLFF | TGTGCCAGCAGCTTGGATGGCGGCTGGGCAACTAATGAAAAACTGTTTTTT
NA | TRBJ2-3 | TRBV24-1 | NA | CATSDPGERADTQYF | TGTGCCACCAGTGATCCAGGGGAAAGGGCAGATACGCAGTATTTT
NA | TRBJ2-3 | TRBV19 | NA | CASSIDAPRIDTQYF | TGTGCCAGTAGTATAGATGCACCGAGAATAGATACGCAGTATTTT
NA | TRBJ2-7 | TRBV5-5 | NA | CASSGVQANSYEQYF | TGTGCCAGCAGCGGCGTTCAGGCTAACTCCTACGAGCAGTACTTC
NA | TRBJ2-7 | TRBV7-9 | NA | CASRKGERDEQYF | TGTGCCAGCAGGAAAGGTGAGAGGGACGAGCAGTACTTC
NA | TRBJ2-7 | TRBV28 | NA | CASSPRAATISYEQYF | TGTGCCAGCAGCCCACGGGCAGCTACGATATCCTACGAGCAGTACTTC
NA | TRBJ2-7 | TRBV11-2 | NA | CASSPRGPGSDEQYF | TGTGCCAGCAGCCCCCGTGGGCCAGGGTCTGACGAGCAGTACTTC
TRBD1 | TRBJ2-7 | TRBV6-6 | NA | CASSAGQGAGYEQYF | TGTGCCAGCAGTGCCGGACAGGGGGCTGGCTACGAGCAGTACTTC
NA | TRBJ2-2 | TRBV11-3 | NA | CASRKSANTGELFF | TGTGCCAGCAGGAAAAGCGCGAACACCGGGGAGCTGTTTTTT
TRBD1 | TRBJ1-1 | TRBV6-5 | NA | CASSFEQGGNTEAFF | TGTGCCAGCAGTTTTGAACAGGGGGGGAACACTGAAGCTTTCTTT
TRBD2 | TRBJ2-1 | TRBV5-1 | NA | CASSLSPSGGYYNEQFF | TGCGCCAGCAGCTTGAGTCCTAGCGGGGGTTACTACAATGAGCAGTTCTTC
NA | TRBJ1-2 | TRBV6-5 | once | CASALGAAIAGGYTF | TGTGCCAGCGCTCTGGGGGCAGCCATCGCCGGGGGCTACACCTTC
NA | TRBJ2-1 | TRBV7-6 | NA | CASSGNSHPYNEQFF | TGTGCCAGCAGCGGAAACAGCCACCCTTACAATGAGCAGTTCTTC
TRBD2 | TRBJ2-2 | TRBV9 | NA | CASSALTSGGELFF | TGTGCCAGCAGCGCCCTTACATCGGGAGGAGAGCTGTTTTTT
NA | TRBJ2-5 | TRBV9 | NA | CASSVGVGEQETQYF | TGTGCCAGCAGCGTAGGGGTCGGTGAGCAAGAGACCCAGTACTTC
NA | TRBJ2-3 | TRBV27 | NA | CASSWQDGSTDTQYF | TGTGCCAGCAGTTGGCAGGATGGGAGCACAGATACGCAGTATTTT
NA | TRBJ2-2 | TRBV9 | NA | CASSDGDRSTGELFF | TGTGCCAGCAGCGACGGGGATCGGTCCACCGGGGAGCTGTTTTTT
TRBD2 | TRBJ2-3 | TRBV7-9 | once | CASSFLHPPTSGTDTQYF | TGTGCCAGCAGCTTCCTACACCCCCCCACTAGCGGCACAGATACGCAGTATTTT
NA | TRBJ2-3 | TRBV27 | once | CASSRSPVTDTQYF | TGTGCCAGCAGTCGTAGCCCCGTCACAGATACGCAGTATTTT
TRBD2 | TRBJ2-3 | TRBV28 | NA | CASSLTSGGDTQYF | TGTGCCAGCAGTTTGACTAGCGGGGGGGATACGCAGTATTTT
NA | TRBJ1-4 | TRBV28 | NA | CASSETQGNEKLFF | TGTGCCAGCAGCGAGACCCAGGGTAATGAAAAACTGTTTTTT
NA | TRBJ2-1 | TRBV4-3 | NA | CASSRGAGVEQFF | TGCGCCAGCAGCCGCGGAGCAGGCGTAGAGCAGTTCTTC
TRBD2 | TRBJ2-3 | TRBV19 | NA | CASLSSGGTDTQYF | TGTGCCAGTCTGTCGAGCGGGGGCACAGATACGCAGTATTTT
NA | TRBJ2-4 | TRBV4-2 | NA | CASSQSFGENIQYF | TGTGCCAGCAGCCAGAGCTTCGGGGAAAACATTCAGTACTTC
NA | TRBJ1-3 | TRBV7-6 | NA | CASSPIYQAINSGNTIYF | TGTGCCAGCAGCCCCATATATCAAGCTATTAACTCTGGAAACACCATATATTTT
NA | TRBJ1-1 | TRBV30 | NA | CAWSWVNTEAFF | TGTGCCTGGAGTTGGGTGAACACTGAAGCTTTCTTT
TRBD2 | TRBJ2-5 | TRBV7-6 | NA | CASSWGGGNQETQYF | TGTGCCAGCAGCTGGGGCGGGGGGAACCAAGAGACCCAGTACTTC
NA | TRBJ2-7 | TRBV27 | NA | CASWGPSYEQYF | TGTGCCAGCTGGGGACCCTCCTACGAGCAGTACTTC
NA | TRBJ1-5 | TRBV27 | NA | CASSFGGSGNQPQHF | TGTGCCAGCAGTTTTGGGGGTTCGGGCAATCAGCCCCAGCATTTT
NA | TRBJ1-1 | TRBV30 | NA | CAWDVQGPNTEAFF | TGTGCCTGGGACGTACAGGGTCCGAACACTGAAGCTTTCTTT
NA | TRBJ1-4 | TRBV10-3 | NA | CAISESRDITTNEKLFF | TGTGCCATCAGTGAGTCGCGAGACATCACAACTAATGAAAAACTGTTTTTT
NA | TRBJ2-5 | TRBV3-1/TRBV3-2 | once | CASSRRGNQETQYF | TGTGCCAGCAGCCGCCGGGGGAACCAAGAGACCCAGTACTTC
NA | TRBJ2-6 | TRBV6-1 | NA | CASSEAPSGANVLTF | TGTGCCAGCAGTGAAGCACCCTCTGGGGCCAACGTCCTGACTTTC
NA | TRBJ1-2 | TRBV21-1 | NA | CASSKRFRDHGYTF | TGTGCCAGCAGCAAAAGATTCAGGGACCATGGCTACACCTTC
TRBD1 | TRBJ2-7 | TRBV19 | few | CATSTGAHEQYF | TGTGCCACCTCAACAGGGGCGCACGAGCAGTACTTC
NA | TRBJ1-2 | TRBV6-5 | NA | CASRQGQVYGYTF | TGTGCCAGCAGACAGGGCCAGGTCTATGGCTACACCTTC
NA | TRBJ2-3 | TRBV10-3 | NA | CAISESGPRSTDTQYF | TGTGCCATCAGTGAGTCGGGGCCACGAAGCACAGATACGCAGTATTTT
TRBD1 | TRBJ1-1 | TRBV2 | NA | CASSAKQGDVEAFF | TGTGCCAGCAGTGCAAAACAGGGGGACGTTGAAGCTTTCTTT
TRBD1 | TRBJ1-1 | TRBV28 | NA | CASSSWQGDVMNTEAFF | TGTGCCAGCAGTTCCTGGCAGGGGGACGTCATGAACACTGAAGCTTTCTTT
NA | TRBJ1-2 | TRBV28 | NA | CASSFRPNYGYTF | TGTGCCAGCAGTTTTCGCCCTAACTATGGCTACACCTTC
TRBD1 | TRBJ2-7 | TRBV27 | NA | CASRPPGQGANEQYF | TGTGCCAGCAGACCGCCGGGCCAGGGGGCTAACGAGCAGTACTTC
TRBD2 | TRBJ2-3 | TRBV9 | NA | CASSYLSGDSTDTQYF | TGTGCCAGCAGCTACCTGAGCGGGGATAGCACAGATACGCAGTATTTT
NA | TRBJ2-3 | TRBV7-6 | NA | CASSLGGGGADTQYF | TGTGCCAGCAGCTTAGGGGGGGGCGGGGCCGATACGCAGTATTTT